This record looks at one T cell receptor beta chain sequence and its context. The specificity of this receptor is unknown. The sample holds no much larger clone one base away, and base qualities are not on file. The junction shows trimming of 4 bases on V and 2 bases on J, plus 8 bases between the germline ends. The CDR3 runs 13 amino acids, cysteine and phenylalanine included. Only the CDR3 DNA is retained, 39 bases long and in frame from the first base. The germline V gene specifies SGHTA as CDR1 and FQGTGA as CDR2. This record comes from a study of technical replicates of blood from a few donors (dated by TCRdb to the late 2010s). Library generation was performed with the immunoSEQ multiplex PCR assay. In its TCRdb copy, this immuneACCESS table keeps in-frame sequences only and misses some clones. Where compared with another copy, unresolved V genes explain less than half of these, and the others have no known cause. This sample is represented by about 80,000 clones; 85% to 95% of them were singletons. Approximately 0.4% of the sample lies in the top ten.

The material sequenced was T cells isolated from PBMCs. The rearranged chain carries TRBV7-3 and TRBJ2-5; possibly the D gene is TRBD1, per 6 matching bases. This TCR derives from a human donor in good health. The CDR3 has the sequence CASSWTVQETQYF. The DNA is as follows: TGTGCCAGCAGCTGGACAGTTCAAGAGACCCAGTACTTC.